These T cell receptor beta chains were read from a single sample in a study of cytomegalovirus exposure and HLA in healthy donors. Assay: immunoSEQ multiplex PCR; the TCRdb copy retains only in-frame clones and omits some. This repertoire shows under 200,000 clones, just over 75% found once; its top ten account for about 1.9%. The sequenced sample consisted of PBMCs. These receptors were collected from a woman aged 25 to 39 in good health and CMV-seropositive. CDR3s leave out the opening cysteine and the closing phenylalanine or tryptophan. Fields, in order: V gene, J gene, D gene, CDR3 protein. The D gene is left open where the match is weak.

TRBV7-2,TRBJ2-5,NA,ASSPSRVQETQY
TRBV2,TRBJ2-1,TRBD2,ASHKAGGPNDEQF
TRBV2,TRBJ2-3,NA,ASSPYSDTQY
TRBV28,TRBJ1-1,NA,ASRPSGRLNTEAF
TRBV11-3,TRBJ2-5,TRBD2,ASSLAGGRQETQY
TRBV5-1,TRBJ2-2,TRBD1,ASSLEETGRAGELF
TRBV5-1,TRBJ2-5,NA,ASSFWGEIKRTQY
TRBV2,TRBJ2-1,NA,ASSIYEQF
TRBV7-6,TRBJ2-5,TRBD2,ASSLIGSGEETQY
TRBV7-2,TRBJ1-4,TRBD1,ASSSRLLDRGTNEKLF
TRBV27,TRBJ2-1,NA,ASSLQGQRVQF
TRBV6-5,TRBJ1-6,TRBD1,ASSYRDRGGSPLH
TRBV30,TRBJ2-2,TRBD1,AWSKGGFTGELF
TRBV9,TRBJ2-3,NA,ASTPPAGLSTDTQY
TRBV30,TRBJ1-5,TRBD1,AWRKTTGGNQPQH
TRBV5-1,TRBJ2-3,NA,ASSLSAGSLTDTQY
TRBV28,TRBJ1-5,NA,ASSWGQNLNQPQH
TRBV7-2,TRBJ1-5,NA,ASSSRRDQPQH
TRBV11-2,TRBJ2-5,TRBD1,ASSRGQGWETQY
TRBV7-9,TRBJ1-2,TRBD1,ASSLGNRGLYGYT
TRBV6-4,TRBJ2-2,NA,ASKGTSNTGELF
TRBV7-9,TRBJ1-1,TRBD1,ASSLTGGDNTEAF
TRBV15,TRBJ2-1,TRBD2,ATSREGLAGEHNEQF
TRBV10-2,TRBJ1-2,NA,ASSGGFDGYT
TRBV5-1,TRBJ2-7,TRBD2,ASSYQLAGEDEQY
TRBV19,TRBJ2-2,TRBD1,ASRQGAGELF
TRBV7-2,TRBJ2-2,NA,ASSLMTANTGELF
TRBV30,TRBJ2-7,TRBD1,AWSVRDRGLPYEQY
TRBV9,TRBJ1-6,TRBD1,ASSVEVRGHNSPLH
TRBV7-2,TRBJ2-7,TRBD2,ASSLTSGRDSYEQY
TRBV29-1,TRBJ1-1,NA,SAGGRMNTEAF
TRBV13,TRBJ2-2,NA,ASSPPSALARNTGELF
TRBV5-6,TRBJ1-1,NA,ASSLYLRGRNTEAF
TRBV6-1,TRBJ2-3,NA,ASSDQTFTDTQY
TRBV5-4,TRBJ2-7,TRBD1,ASSFWDRGGNEQY
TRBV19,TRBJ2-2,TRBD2,ASSVLLGGGDTGELF
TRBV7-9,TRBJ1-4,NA,ASSPSSPAVSSKLF
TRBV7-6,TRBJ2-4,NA,ASSLGGVSGVGSKNIQY
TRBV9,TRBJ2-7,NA,ASSVGHGSSYEQY
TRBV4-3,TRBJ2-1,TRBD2,ASRSGLALNEQF
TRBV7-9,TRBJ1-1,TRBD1,ASSFTNRGRAEAF
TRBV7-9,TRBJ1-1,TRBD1,ASSFDRGNTEAF
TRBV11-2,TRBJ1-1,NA,ASSSSSTTGTEAF
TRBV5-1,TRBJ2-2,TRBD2,ASSGLERNTGELF
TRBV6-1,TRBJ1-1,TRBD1,ASSEWSGGRNTEAF
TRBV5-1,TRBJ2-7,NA,ASSFGRSYEQY
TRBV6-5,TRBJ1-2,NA,ASRRHLPDYGYT
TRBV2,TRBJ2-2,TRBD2,AGRIGLAGAGELF
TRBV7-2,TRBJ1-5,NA,ASSLYNQPQH
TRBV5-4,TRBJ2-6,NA,ASSLVGSGANVLT
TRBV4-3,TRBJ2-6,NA,ASSQEKGVFGANVLT
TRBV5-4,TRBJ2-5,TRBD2,ASSWGTSGQETQY
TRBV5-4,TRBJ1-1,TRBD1,ASSPRTGGLAF
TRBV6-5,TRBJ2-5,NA,ASSYSVAGLRETQY